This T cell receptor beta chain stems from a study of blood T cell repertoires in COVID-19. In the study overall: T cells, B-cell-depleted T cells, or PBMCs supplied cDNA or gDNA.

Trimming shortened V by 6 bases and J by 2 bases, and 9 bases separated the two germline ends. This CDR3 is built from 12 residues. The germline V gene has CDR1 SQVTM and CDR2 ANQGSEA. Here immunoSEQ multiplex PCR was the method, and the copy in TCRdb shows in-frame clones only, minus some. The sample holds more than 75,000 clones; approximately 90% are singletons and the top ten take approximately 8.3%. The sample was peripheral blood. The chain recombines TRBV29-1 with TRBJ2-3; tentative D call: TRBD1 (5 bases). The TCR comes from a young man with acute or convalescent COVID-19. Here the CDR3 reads CSVAGNTDTQYF. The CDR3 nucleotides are TGCAGCGTCGCAGGGAACACAGATACGCAGTATTTT.